One T cell receptor beta chain is described in this entry. Collection of blood occurred at baseline, at cycle 4 day 1, and at cycle 7 day 1. V shed 2 bases and J shed 0 bases, with 10 bases lying between them. CDR3 length: 15 amino acids. The V gene's germline CDR1 is SEHNR and CDR2 FQNEAQ (reference sequence). The table came from immunoSEQ multiplex PCR; TCRdb's copy has only in-frame clones and leaves some out. The sample contains tens of thousands of clones, 75% to 90% of which appear only once. The record originates from a study of OX40 agonist ivuxolimab in advanced cancers. Study information: Those treated in dose escalation had hepatocellular carcinoma, melanoma, renal cell cancer or head and neck cancer. Participants, approximately 80% male, averaged roughly 60 years of age, ranging from roughly 23 to 80.

This TCR came from an adult with an advanced solid tumor such as melanoma, head and neck, liver or kidney cancer. This material consisted of CD4+ or CD8+ T cells sorted from blood, taken in a trial of the OX40 agonist ivuxolimab. J is TRBJ1-1 and V is TRBV7-9; weak D call: TRBD1 (6 bases). The CDR3 loop is CASSLRDTLNTEAFF. The CDR3 coding sequence is TGTGCCAGCAGCTTAAGGGACACCCTGAACACTGAAGCTTTCTTT.